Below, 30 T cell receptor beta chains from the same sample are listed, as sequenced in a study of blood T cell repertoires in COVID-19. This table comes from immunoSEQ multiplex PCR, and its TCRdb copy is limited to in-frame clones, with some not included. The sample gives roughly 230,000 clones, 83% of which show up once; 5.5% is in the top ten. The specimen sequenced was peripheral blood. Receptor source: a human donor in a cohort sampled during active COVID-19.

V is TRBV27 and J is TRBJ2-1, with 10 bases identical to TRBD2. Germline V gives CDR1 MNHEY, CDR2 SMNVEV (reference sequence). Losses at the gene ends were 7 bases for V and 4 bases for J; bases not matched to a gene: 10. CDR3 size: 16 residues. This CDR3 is CASTSIGTSAYNEQFF. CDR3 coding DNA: TGTGCCAGCACCTCAATCGGGACTAGCGCTTACAATGAGCAGTTCTTC.

The CDR3 is CATSDFARGSYEQYF. The CDR3 nucleotides read TGTGCCACCAGTGATTTTGCAAGGGGTTCCTACGAGCAGTACTTC. The chain has TRBV24-1 and TRBJ2-7; D may be TRBD1 (5 bases). Germline V gives CDR1 KGHDR, CDR2 SFDVKD. This CDR3 spans 15 amino acids. V was clipped by 1 base and J by 1 base, with 10 bases between them.

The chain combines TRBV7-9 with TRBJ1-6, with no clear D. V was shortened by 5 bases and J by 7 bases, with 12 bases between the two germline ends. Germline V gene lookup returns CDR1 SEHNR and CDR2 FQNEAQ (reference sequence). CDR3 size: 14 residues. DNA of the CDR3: TGTGCCAGCAGCGCCGGAGGAGGGAATTCACCCCTCCACTTT. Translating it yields CASSAGGGNSPLHF.

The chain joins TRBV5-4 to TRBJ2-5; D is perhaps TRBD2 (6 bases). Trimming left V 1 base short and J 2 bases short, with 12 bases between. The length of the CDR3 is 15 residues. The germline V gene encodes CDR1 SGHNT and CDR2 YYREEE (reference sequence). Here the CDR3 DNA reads TGTGCCAGCAGCTTGAATTTAGCGGCTCAAGAGACCCAGTACTTC. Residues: CASSLNLAAQETQYF.

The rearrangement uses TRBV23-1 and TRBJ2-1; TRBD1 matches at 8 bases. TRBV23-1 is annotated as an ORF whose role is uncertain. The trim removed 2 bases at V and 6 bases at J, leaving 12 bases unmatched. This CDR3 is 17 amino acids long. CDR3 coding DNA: TGCGCCAGCAGTCAACCCCCTGGGTTCAGGGGGCGCAATGAGCAGTTCTTC. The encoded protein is CASSQPPGFRGRNEQFF.

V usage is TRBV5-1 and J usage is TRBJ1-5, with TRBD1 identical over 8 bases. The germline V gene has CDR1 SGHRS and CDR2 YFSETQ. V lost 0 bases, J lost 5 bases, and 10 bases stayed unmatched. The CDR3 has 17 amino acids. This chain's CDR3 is CASSLGVTGESDQPQHF. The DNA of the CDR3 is TGCGCCAGCAGCTTGGGGGTGACAGGGGAAAGCGATCAGCCCCAGCATTTT.

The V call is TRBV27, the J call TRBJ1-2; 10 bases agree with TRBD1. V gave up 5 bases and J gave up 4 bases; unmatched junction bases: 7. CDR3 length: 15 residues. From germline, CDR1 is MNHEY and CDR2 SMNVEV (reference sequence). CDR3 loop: CASSTDRGWGYGYTF. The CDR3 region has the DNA TGTGCCAGCAGTACGGACAGGGGGTGGGGCTATGGCTACACCTTC.

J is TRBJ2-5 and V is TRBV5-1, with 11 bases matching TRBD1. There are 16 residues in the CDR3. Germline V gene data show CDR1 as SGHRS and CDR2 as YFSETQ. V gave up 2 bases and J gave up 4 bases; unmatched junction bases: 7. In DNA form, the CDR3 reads TGCGCCAGCAGCTTAAACGGACAGGGGGCAGGAGAGACCCAGTACTTC. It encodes CASSLNGQGAGETQYF. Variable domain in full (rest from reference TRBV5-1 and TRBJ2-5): KAGVTQTPRYLIKTRGQQVTLSCSPISGHRSVSWYQQTPGQGLQFLFEYFSETQRNKGNFPGRFSGRQFSNSRSEMNVSTLELGDSALYLCASSLNGQGAGETQYFGPGTRLLVL.

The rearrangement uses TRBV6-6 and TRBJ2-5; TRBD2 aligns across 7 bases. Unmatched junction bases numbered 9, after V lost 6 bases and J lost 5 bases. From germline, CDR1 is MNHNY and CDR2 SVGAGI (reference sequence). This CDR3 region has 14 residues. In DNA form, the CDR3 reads TGTGCCAGCAGCTACCGAAGCGGGATCGAGACCCAGTACTTC. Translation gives CASSYRSGIETQYF.

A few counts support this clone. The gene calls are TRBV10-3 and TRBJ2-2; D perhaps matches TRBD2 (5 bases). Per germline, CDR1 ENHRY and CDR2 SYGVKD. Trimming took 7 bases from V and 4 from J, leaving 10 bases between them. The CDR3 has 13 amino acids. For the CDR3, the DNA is TGTGCCATCAACGGGGTGCGCACCGGGGAGCTGTTTTTT. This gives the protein CAINGVRTGELFF.

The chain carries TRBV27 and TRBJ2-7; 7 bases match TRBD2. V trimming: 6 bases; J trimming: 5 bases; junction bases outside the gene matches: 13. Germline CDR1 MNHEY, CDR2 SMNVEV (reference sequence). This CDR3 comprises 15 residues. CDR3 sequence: CASSLLAVGLDEQYF. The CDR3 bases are TGTGCCAGCAGCCTTCTAGCGGTTGGACTTGACGAGCAGTACTTC.

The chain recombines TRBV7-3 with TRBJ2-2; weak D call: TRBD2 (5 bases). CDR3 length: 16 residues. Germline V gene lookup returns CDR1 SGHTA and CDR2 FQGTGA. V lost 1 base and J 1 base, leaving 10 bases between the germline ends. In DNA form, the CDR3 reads TGTGCCAGCAGCTTAATAACTGCGGGGAACACCGGGGAGCTGTTTTTT. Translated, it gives CASSLITAGNTGELFF.

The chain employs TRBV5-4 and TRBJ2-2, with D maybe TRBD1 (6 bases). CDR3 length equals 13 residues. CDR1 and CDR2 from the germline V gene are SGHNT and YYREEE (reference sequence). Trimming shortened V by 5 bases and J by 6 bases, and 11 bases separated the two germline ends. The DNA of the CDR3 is TGTGCCAGCAGTAACAGGGCGGCCGGGGAGCTGTTTTTT. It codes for CASSNRAAGELFF.

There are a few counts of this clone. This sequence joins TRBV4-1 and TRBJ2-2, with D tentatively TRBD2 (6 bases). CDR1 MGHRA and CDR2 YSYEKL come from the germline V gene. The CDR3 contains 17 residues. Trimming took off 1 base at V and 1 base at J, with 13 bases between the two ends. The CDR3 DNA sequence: TGCGCCAGCAGCCAAGGATATGCGGGACGGAACACCGGGGAGCTGTTTTTT. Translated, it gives CASSQGYAGRNTGELFF.

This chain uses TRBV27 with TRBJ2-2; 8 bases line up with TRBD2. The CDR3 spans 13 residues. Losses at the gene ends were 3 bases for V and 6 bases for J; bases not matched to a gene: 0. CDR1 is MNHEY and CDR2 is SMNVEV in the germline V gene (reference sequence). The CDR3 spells CASSFGGAGELFF. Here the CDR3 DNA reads TGTGCCAGCAGTTTCGGGGGGGCCGGGGAGCTGTTTTTT.

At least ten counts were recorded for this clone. The CDR3 DNA follows: TGTGCCAGCAGCTTAACAGGGCTAGGCGAGCAGTACTTC. Protein product: CASSLTGLGEQYF. The V gene is TRBV11-3, the J gene TRBJ2-7; weak D call: TRBD1 (6 bases). Germline V gives CDR1 SGHNT, CDR2 YENEEA. The CDR3 is 13 residues long. V gave up 2 bases and J gave up 6 bases, with 11 bases separating them.

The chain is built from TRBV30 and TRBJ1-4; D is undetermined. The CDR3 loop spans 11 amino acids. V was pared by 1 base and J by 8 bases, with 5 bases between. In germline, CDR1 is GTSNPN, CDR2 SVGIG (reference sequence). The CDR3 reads CAWSGREKLFF. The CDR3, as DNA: TGTGCCTGGAGTGGTCGGGAAAAACTGTTTTTT.

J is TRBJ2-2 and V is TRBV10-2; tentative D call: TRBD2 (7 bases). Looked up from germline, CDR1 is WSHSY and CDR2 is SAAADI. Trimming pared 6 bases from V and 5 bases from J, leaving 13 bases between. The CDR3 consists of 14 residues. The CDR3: CASRSGGETGELFF. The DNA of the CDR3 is TGCGCCAGCAGGTCGGGGGGCGAAACCGGGGAGCTGTTTTTT.

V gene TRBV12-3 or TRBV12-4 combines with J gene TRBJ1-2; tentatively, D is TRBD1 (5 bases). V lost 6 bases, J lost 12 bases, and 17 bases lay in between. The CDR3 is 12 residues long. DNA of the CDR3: TGTGCCAGCAGGGCGGGACTTCTTCCCCACACCTTC. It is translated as CASRAGLLPHTF.

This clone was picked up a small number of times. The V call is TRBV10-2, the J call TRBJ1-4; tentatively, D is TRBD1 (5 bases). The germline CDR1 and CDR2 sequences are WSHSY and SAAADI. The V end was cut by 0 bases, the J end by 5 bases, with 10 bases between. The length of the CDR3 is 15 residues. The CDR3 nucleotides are TGCGCCAGCAGTGAGTCGCAGACAGTCAATGAAAAACTGTTTTTT. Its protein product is CASSESQTVNEKLFF.

In DNA form, the CDR3 reads TGTGCCAGCAGCGTAGGCAGGGTGGAGCAGCCCCAGCATTTT. Residues: CASSVGRVEQPQHF. The chain is built from TRBV9 and TRBJ1-5, with D possibly matching TRBD1 (5 bases). Trimming shortened V by 0 bases and J by 7 bases, and 11 bases separated the two germline ends. CDR3 size: 14 residues. Germline V lookup: CDR1 SGDLS, CDR2 YYNGEE.

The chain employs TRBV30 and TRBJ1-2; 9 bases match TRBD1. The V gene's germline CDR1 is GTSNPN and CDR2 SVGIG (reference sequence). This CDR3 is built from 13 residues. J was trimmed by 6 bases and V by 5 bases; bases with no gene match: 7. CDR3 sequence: CAWDRGQGNGYTF. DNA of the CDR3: TGTGCCTGGGATCGGGGACAGGGTAATGGCTACACCTTC.

CDR3 DNA sequence: TGCGCCAGCAGCCACGATGGGACAGGGGGCTACGAGCAGTACTTC. Protein: CASSHDGTGGYEQYF. V and J are TRBV4-1 and TRBJ2-7, with 11 bases that match TRBD1. CDR1 and CDR2 from the germline V gene are MGHRA and YSYEKL. V gave up 3 bases and J gave up 3 bases; unmatched junction bases: 4. The CDR3 is made up of 15 amino acids.

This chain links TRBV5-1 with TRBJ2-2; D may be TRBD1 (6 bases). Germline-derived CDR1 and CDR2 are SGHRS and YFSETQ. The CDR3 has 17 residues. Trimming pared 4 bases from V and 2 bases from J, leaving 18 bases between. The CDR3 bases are TGCGCCAGCAGCCTGCTCCAGGGGATGGGAAACACCGGGGAGCTGTTTTTT. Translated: CASSLLQGMGNTGELFF.

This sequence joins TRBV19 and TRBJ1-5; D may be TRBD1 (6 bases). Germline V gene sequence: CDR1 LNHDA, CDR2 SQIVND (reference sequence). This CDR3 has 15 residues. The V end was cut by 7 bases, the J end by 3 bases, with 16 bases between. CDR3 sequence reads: CASNLDHRANQPQHF. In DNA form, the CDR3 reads TGTGCCAGTAACCTAGACCACAGGGCCAATCAGCCCCAGCATTTT. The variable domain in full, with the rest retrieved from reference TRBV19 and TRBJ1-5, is DGGITQSPKYLFRKEGQNVTLSCEQNLNHDAMYWYRQDPGQGLRLIYYSQIVNDFQKGDIAEGYSVSREKKESFPLTVTSAQKNPTAFYLCASNLDHRANQPQHFGDGTRLSIL.

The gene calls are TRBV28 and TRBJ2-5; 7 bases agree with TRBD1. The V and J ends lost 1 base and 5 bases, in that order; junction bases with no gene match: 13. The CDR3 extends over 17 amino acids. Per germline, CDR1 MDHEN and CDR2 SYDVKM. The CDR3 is CASSLFPGQAEGETQYF. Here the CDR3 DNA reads TGTGCCAGCAGTTTATTCCCCGGACAGGCTGAAGGGGAGACCCAGTACTTC.

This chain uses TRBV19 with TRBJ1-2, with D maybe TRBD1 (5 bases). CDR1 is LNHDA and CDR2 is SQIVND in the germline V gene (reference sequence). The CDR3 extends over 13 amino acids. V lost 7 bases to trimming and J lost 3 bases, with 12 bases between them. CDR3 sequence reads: CASTVEGYYGYTF. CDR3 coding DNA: TGTGCCAGTACCGTGGAGGGGTACTATGGCTACACCTTC.

Here the CDR3 reads CSVAPGQGMQYF. The CDR3 coding sequence is TGCAGCGTCGCTCCGGGACAGGGGATGCAGTACTTC. The chain combines TRBV29-1 with TRBJ2-7; 10 nucleotides agree with TRBD1. Trimming cost V 6 bases and J 9 bases; bases outside gene matches: 8. The CDR3 is 12 residues long. Germline V gives CDR1 SQVTM, CDR2 ANQGSEA.

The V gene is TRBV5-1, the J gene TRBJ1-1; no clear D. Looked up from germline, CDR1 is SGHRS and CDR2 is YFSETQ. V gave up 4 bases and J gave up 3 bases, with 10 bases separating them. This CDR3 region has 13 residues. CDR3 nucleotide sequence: TGCGCCAGCAGCACCCTACTAGACACTGAAGCTTTCTTT. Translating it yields CASSTLLDTEAFF. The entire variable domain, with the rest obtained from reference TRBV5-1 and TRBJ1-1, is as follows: KAGVTQTPRYLIKTRGQQVTLSCSPISGHRSVSWYQQTPGQGLQFLFEYFSETQRNKGNFPGRFSGRQFSNSRSEMNVSTLELGDSALYLCASSTLLDTEAFFGQGTRLTVV.

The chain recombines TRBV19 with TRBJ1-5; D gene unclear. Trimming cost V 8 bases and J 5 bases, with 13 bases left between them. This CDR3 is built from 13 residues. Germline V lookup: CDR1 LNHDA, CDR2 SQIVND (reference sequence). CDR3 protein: CASGGNTDQPQHF. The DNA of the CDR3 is TGTGCCAGTGGAGGTAACACTGATCAGCCCCAGCATTTT.